The 29 T cell receptor beta chains below come from one sample, sequenced in a study of T cells in Graves' hyperthyroidism and ophthalmopathy. TCR beta CDR3 sequences were amplified from RNA transcripts. RT-PCR in the first round (using the HTBI primer set) targeted the TCR CDR3. One entry per CDR3 protein results from TCRdb running MiXCR on the multiplex PCR reads. The sample lists hundreds of thousands of distinct CDR3 sequences, around 40% occurring once. Sequences were obtained from blood. These TCRs come from a middle-aged woman with Graves' hyperthyroidism.

This clonotype was seen once. A single base separates this from a much larger clone, so it may be a read error. The genes are TRBV7-2 and TRBJ1-1; 8 bases line up with TRBD1. Germline assignment: CDR1 SGHTA and CDR2 FQGNSA. This CDR3 has 14 residues. J was trimmed by 2 bases and V by 6 bases; bases with no gene match: 5. CDR3 nucleotide sequence: TGTGCCAGCAGGGCCGGGACAGGAAACACTGAAGCTTTCTTT. Translation gives CASRAGTGNTEAFF.

This clonotype was counted between two and nine times. This rearrangement joins TRBV2 to TRBJ1-3; D is unresolved. V was shortened by 0 bases and J by 0 bases, with 3 bases between the two germline ends. There are 14 residues in the CDR3. Germline V gene data show CDR1 as SNHLY and CDR2 as FYNNEI. CDR3 DNA sequence: TGTGCCAGCAGTGAAGCAACCTCTGGAAACACCATATATTTT. Amino acids: CASSEATSGNTIYF. Full variable domain (remainder filled in from reference TRBV2 and TRBJ1-3): EPEVTQTPSHQVTQMGQEVILRCVPISNHLYFYWYRQILGQKVEFLVSFYNNEISEKSEIFDDQFSVERPDGSNFTLKIRSTKLEDSAMYFCASSEATSGNTIYFGEGSWLTVV.

This clonotype was seen a handful of times. V and J are TRBV20-1 and TRBJ1-4; possible D gene TRBD1, 6 bases. Germline CDR1 is DFQATT and CDR2 is SNEGSKA (reference sequence). The length of the CDR3 is 19 residues. V lost 0 bases to trimming and J lost 2 bases, with 22 bases between them. For the CDR3, the DNA is TGCAGTGCTAGAGATCACACAGGGTCGTTCGGGTGGACTAATGAAAAACTGTTTTTT. It specifies CSARDHTGSFGWTNEKLFF.

This chain connects TRBV6-5 to TRBJ1-2; D ambiguous. Between the trimmed V and J ends, which lost 6 bases and 5 bases, there was a span of 16 bases. Germline lookup yields CDR1 MNHEY and CDR2 SVGAGI. The CDR3 sequence is 14 residues long. The CDR3 spells CASSRAIGVYGYTF. The CDR3 DNA reads TGTGCCAGCAGCCGGGCCATAGGCGTATATGGCTACACCTTC.

This clonotype came up many times. The chain uses TRBV7-9 and TRBJ1-6; 7 bases map to TRBD1. Germline V gene lookup returns CDR1 SEHNR and CDR2 FQNEAQ (reference sequence). This CDR3 is built from 14 residues. The trim removed 3 bases at V and 8 bases at J, leaving 4 bases unmatched. CDR3 residues: CASSFRGKYSPLHF. The CDR3 region has the DNA TGTGCCAGCAGCTTCAGGGGGAAGTATTCACCCCTCCACTTT.

CDR3 sequence: CASSTGTVTTGELFF. Here the CDR3 DNA reads TGCGCCAGCAGCACCGGGACCGTGACTACCGGGGAGCTGTTTTTT. The chain recombines TRBV4-1 with TRBJ2-2; D tentatively reads TRBD1 or TRBD2 (5 bases each). The CDR3 has 15 residues. The germline V gene encodes CDR1 MGHRA and CDR2 YSYEKL. The V and J ends lost 5 bases and 5 bases respectively, with 15 bases between them.

This clonotype was seen repeatedly, ten times or more. The rearrangement joins TRBV6-6 to TRBJ1-2; the D gene is possibly TRBD1 (5 bases). The V end was cut by 2 bases, the J end by 6 bases, with 10 bases between. The CDR3 is 13 amino acids. Germline V gives CDR1 MNHNY, CDR2 SVGAGI (reference sequence). CDR3: CASSYPQVHGYTF. CDR3 nucleotide sequence: TGTGCCAGCAGTTACCCACAGGTCCATGGCTACACCTTC.

V usage is TRBV6-2 or TRBV6-3 and J usage is TRBJ2-5; D may be TRBD1 or TRBD2 (5 bases each). Per germline, CDR1 MNHEY and CDR2 SVGEGT. The CDR3 runs 14 residues. Trimming pared 5 bases from V and 2 bases from J, leaving 12 bases between. For the CDR3, the DNA is TGTGCCAGCAGTGAGGGACGCTCTCAAGAGACCCAGTACTTC. Protein product: CASSEGRSQETQYF.

The CDR3 DNA follows: TGTGCCAGCAGTTATGGGACAGGGCCCTCCTACGAGCAGTACTTC. It is translated as CASSYGTGPSYEQYF. The chain joins TRBV11-2 to TRBJ2-7, with 9 bases that match TRBD1. The CDR3 covers 15 residues. Germline V gene lookup returns CDR1 SGHAT and CDR2 FQNNGV. J was trimmed by 0 bases and V by 6 bases; bases with no gene match: 6.

This clonotype was detected ten times or more. No DNA is shown, since the ends of the CDR3 on it are uncertain; the CDR3 is the one TCRdb lists. The chain is built from TRBV7-9 and TRBJ1-1; the listed D gene, TRBD1, was not tested against the DNA. The CDR3 extends over 13 residues, inclusive of both ends. CDR1 is SEHNR and CDR2 is FQNEAQ in the germline V gene (reference sequence). This chain's CDR3 is CASSLVVGQGTFF.

The CDR3 spells CASGWAAGQGDEPQHF. CDR3 nucleotides: TGTGCTAGTGGTTGGGCTGCAGGACAGGGAGATGAGCCCCAGCATTTT. The chain carries TRBV12-5 and TRBJ1-5, with 8 bases that match TRBD1. This CDR3 is built from 16 residues. The trim removed 4 bases at V and 8 bases at J, leaving 13 bases unmatched. CDR1 and CDR2 (germline): LGHNT, FRNRAP.

In regard to this clonotype: Relative to the germline gene, one junction end is altered; a read error may explain this. This chain connects TRBV6-5 to TRBJ2-7; unclear D gene. Germline V gene sequence: CDR1 MNHEY, CDR2 SVGAGI. The CDR3 is 14 residues long. The CDR3 DNA is TGTGCCAGCAGTTACTCGAGTGCAGATTACGAGCGGTACTTC. Its translation is CASSYSSADYERYF.

The table lists this clonotype with many counts. The chain is built from TRBV7-2 and TRBJ1-6; D gene ambiguous. Per the germline V gene, CDR1 is SGHTA and CDR2 is FQGNSA. V was pared by 3 bases and J by 7 bases, with 16 bases between. This CDR3 region has 16 residues. CDR3 protein: CASSFRSGSSNSPLHF. The CDR3 coding sequence is TGTGCCAGCAGCTTTCGTTCGGGTTCCAGCAATTCACCCCTCCACTTT.

In the case of this clonotype: A single base separates this from a much larger clone, so it may be a read error. The chain has TRBV5-1 and TRBJ1-1; a possible D gene is TRBD1 (6 bases). The CDR3 sequence is 14 residues long. CDR1 and CDR2 (germline): SGHRS, YFSETQ. In DNA form, the CDR3 reads TGCGCCAGCAGCTTGGCAGGGGAGGTCACTGGAGCTTTCTTT. This translates into CASSLAGEVTGAFF.

The V call is TRBV20-1, the J call TRBJ1-6; TRBD1 is a possible D gene (5 bases). The V gene's germline CDR1 is DFQATT and CDR2 SNEGSKA (reference sequence). Trimming cost V 6 bases and J 9 bases, with 18 bases left between them. The CDR3 is made up of 14 amino acids. The CDR3 sequence is CSASRGDRSSPLHF. The CDR3 bases are TGCAGTGCCAGCCGGGGGGACCGTTCTTCACCCCTCCACTTT.

This clonotype occurred once. This chain joins TRBV24-1 and TRBJ1-1, with D possibly matching TRBD1 (6 bases). The CDR3 spans 13 residues. Trimming took 7 bases from V and 1 from J, leaving 9 bases between them. Per the germline V gene, CDR1 is KGHDR and CDR2 is SFDVKD. The DNA of the CDR3 is TGTGCCACCAGACAGGGTTCGAACACTGAAGCTTTCTTT. Translating it yields CATRQGSNTEAFF.

This clonotype was detected many times. At one end the junction does not follow the germline gene, possibly because of a read error. The J gene is TRBJ1-5, the V gene TRBV6-2 or TRBV6-3; D may be TRBD1 (5 bases). From germline, CDR1 is MNHEY and CDR2 SVGEGT. The CDR3 is 12 residues long. The CDR3 coding sequence is TGTGCCAGCAGCCCACGGGGACGGCCACACGATTTT. Amino acid sequence: CASSPRGRPHDF.

Many counts were recorded for this clonotype. CDR3 protein: CASSLSSGRPPYEQYF. The CDR3 DNA reads TGTGCCAGCAGCTTAAGTAGCGGGAGGCCTCCCTACGAGCAGTACTTC. This chain links TRBV7-2 with TRBJ2-7, with 10 positions matching TRBD2. From germline, CDR1 is SGHTA and CDR2 FQGNSA. The CDR3 is 16 amino acids. Losses at the gene ends were 2 bases for V and 2 bases for J; bases not matched to a gene: 6.

Remarks on this clonotype: A much larger clone lies a single base off, so this may be a read error. This chain connects TRBV29-1 to TRBJ2-2; the D gene is possibly TRBD2 (5 bases). CDR3 length equals 14 residues. Germline V gene sequence: CDR1 SQVTM, CDR2 ANQGSEA. Written as DNA, the CDR3 is TGCAGCATTGAGGGTCGTGGGGTGACCGGGGAGCTGTTTTTT. Translated, it gives CSIEGRGVTGELFF.

On this clonotype: One end of the junction does not line up with germline, which may come from a read error. The chain recombines TRBV9 with TRBJ1-2; a possible D gene is TRBD1 (6 bases). The germline V gene encodes CDR1 SGDLS and CDR2 YYNGEE. This CDR3 is 13 amino acids long. The CDR3 region is CASSQTRGYGDTF. DNA of the CDR3: TGTGCCAGCAGCCAAACCAGGGGCTATGGCGACACCTTC.

The V gene is TRBV4-3, the J gene TRBJ1-1, with no clear D. Deletions cut 4 bases from V and 10 bases from J, with 22 bases between. The germline V gene has CDR1 LGHNA and CDR2 YSLEER. CDR3 length: 15 amino acids. CDR3 amino acids: CASSPVLQPQGRAFF. The DNA of the CDR3 is TGCGCCAGCAGCCCAGTACTCCAGCCTCAAGGTCGAGCTTTCTTT.

CDR3 coding DNA: TGCGCCAGCAGTGAGCCTGGACAGGGGATTTACGAGCAGTACTTC. Protein sequence: CASSEPGQGIYEQYF. The chain combines TRBV10-1 with TRBJ2-7; 9 nucleotides align to TRBD1. Germline CDR1 is WNHNN and CDR2 is SYGVQD (reference sequence). The CDR3 has 15 residues. Trimming took 2 bases from V and 4 from J; bases not matched to a gene: 6.

This clonotype came up many times. The gene calls are TRBV12-3 or TRBV12-4 and TRBJ1-1, with D unresolved. With 3 bases removed from V and 5 bases from J, the gap between germline ends came to 10 bases. The CDR3 length is 13 residues. CDR3 nucleotides: TGTGCCAGCAGTTTTAGGTCCGCTACTGAAGCTTTCTTT. Amino acids: CASSFRSATEAFF.

V and J are TRBV7-2 and TRBJ2-4, with 9 bases fitting TRBD2. Per the germline V gene, CDR1 is SGHTA and CDR2 is FQGNSA. CDR3 length: 16 residues. V lost 2 bases, J lost 3 bases, and 5 bases stayed unmatched. The chain's CDR3 is CASSLRVREGKNIQYF. CDR3 nucleotide sequence: TGTGCCAGCAGCTTACGTGTGCGGGAGGGCAAAAACATTCAGTACTTC.

In this sample, this clonotype turned up a few times. The CDR3 sequence is CASRTEASYEQYF. CDR3 bases: TGTGCCAGTCGGACGGAGGCTTCCTACGAGCAGTACTTC. The chain links TRBV27 to TRBJ2-7; perhaps TRBD2 as D (5 bases). The length of the CDR3 is 13 residues. V dropped 9 bases and J dropped 1 base, with 13 bases sitting between them. Germline CDR1 reads MNHEY; CDR2 reads SMNVEV (reference sequence).

The gene calls are TRBV7-3 and TRBJ1-2, with 7 bases lining up with TRBD1. This CDR3 spans 18 amino acids. CDR1 is SGHTA and CDR2 is FQGTGA in the germline V gene. V trimming: 0 bases; J trimming: 3 bases; junction bases outside the gene matches: 13. Written as DNA, the CDR3 is TGTGCCAGCAGCTTAACGAGGCTGGGCCCCAGGGGGGACTATGGCTACACCTTC. Its protein is CASSLTRLGPRGDYGYTF.

With regard to this clonotype: A much larger clone lies one base from this, so it may be a read error. The J gene is TRBJ2-5, the V gene TRBV20-1, with TRBD1 as a possible D gene (5 bases). The CDR3 loop spans 14 amino acids. Germline lookup yields CDR1 DFQATT and CDR2 SNEGSKA (reference sequence). V gave up 1 base and J gave up 1 base, with 10 bases separating them. The CDR3 sequence is CSARAPGIQETQYF. CDR3 coding DNA: TGCAGTGCTAGAGCGCCAGGGATCCAAGAGACCCAGTACTTC.

This chain uses TRBV15 with TRBJ2-5; 10 positions agree with TRBD1. Germline CDR1 is LNHNV and CDR2 is YYDKDF (reference sequence). Trimming at V came to 3 bases and at J to 3 bases, leaving 10 bases not matched to a gene. The CDR3 is 17 residues long. CDR3 DNA: TGTGCCACCAGCAGCGGGCCCCGGGACAGGGGAGAAGAGACCCAGTACTTC. Residues: CATSSGPRDRGEETQYF. The whole variable domain, remainder taken from reference TRBV15 and TRBJ2-5, is DAMVIQNPRYQVTQFGKPVTLSCSQTLNHNVMYWYQQKSSQAPKLLFHYYDKDFNNEADTPDNFQSRRPNTSFCFLDIRSPGLGDTAMYLCATSSGPRDRGEETQYFGPGTRLLVL.

This clonotype was observed once. This chain links TRBV12-5 with TRBJ2-5, with D perhaps matching TRBD2 (6 bases). The germline V gene has CDR1 LGHNT and CDR2 FRNRAP. The CDR3 contains 14 residues. V was cut by 2 bases and J by 3 bases, with 10 bases left in between. CDR3 sequence (DNA): TGTGCTAGTGGTTTGCAGGAGGGCAAAGAGACCCAGTACTTC. This sequence encodes CASGLQEGKETQYF.